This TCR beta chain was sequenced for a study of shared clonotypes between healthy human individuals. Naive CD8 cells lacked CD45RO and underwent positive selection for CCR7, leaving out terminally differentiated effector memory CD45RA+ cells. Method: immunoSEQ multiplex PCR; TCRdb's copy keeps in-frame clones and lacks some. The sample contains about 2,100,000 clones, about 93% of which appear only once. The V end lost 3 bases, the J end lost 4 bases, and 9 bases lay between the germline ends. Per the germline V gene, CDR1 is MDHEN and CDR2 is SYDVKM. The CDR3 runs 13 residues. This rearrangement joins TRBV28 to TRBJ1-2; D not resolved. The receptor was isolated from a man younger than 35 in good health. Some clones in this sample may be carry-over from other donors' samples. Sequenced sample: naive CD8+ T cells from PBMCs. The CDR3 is CASSFGLTYGYTF. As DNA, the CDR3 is TGTGCCAGCAGTTTCGGTCTTACCTATGGCTACACCTTC.